These 18 T cell receptor beta chains were sequenced from one sample in a study of blood T cell repertoires in COVID-19. The assay was immunoSEQ multiplex PCR, and TCRdb's table has in-frame clones only and misses some. The data show 95,000 to 150,000 clones, 74% seen once. The sample taken for sequencing was peripheral blood. The origin of the receptors is a man at least 80 years old with COVID-19, enrolled during active disease.

The V call is TRBV28, the J call TRBJ2-5; D is unclear. The CDR3 loop spans 14 amino acids. CDR1 is MDHEN and CDR2 is SYDVKM in the germline V gene. Trimming took 3 bases from V and 4 from J, leaving 12 bases between them. The CDR3 bases are TGTGCCAGCAGTTTTATTGGGCCGCTAGAGACCCAGTACTTC. This translates into CASSFIGPLETQYF.

The V call is TRBV5-4, the J call TRBJ2-3; a possible D gene is TRBD2 (5 bases). CDR3 length: 14 residues. Germline CDR1 SGHNT, CDR2 YYREEE (reference sequence). The V gene lost 4 bases and the J gene lost 2 bases, with 11 bases spanning the gap. The CDR3, as DNA: TGTGCCAGCAGCACGGACTTCTTCACAGATACGCAGTATTTT. Protein: CASSTDFFTDTQYF. The full variable domain, in which reference TRBV5-4 and TRBJ2-3 provide the parts outside the CDR3, is ETGVTQSPTHLIKTRGQQVTLRCSSQSGHNTVSWYQQALGQGPQFIFQYYREEENGRGNFPPRFSGLQFPNYSSELNVNALELDDSALYLCASSTDFFTDTQYFGPGTRLTVL.

This clone has a single count. The rearrangement joins TRBV6-8 to TRBJ1-2; D remains unclear. Trimming stripped 7 bases from V and 2 bases from J, with 14 bases between. The CDR3 has 14 residues. CDR1 is MNHGY and CDR2 is SAAAGT in the germline V gene. The CDR3 sequence: CASTRVGPNYGYTF. The CDR3 nucleotides read TGTGCCAGCACCCGGGTGGGTCCGAACTATGGCTACACCTTC.

The chain recombines TRBV4-3 with TRBJ2-7; TRBD1 matches at 8 bases. Germline CDR1 reads LGHNA; CDR2 reads YSLEER. CDR3 length equals 16 residues. V shed 0 bases and J 2 bases; nucleotides not matched to a gene: 6. CDR3 amino acids: CASSQDNWDRTYEQYF. The CDR3 DNA follows: TGCGCCAGCAGCCAAGATAATTGGGACAGGACCTACGAGCAGTACTTC.

The chain employs TRBV5-5 and TRBJ2-1; D not certain. Germline CDR1 is SGHKS and CDR2 is YYEKEE (reference sequence). With 4 bases removed from V and 4 bases from J, the gap between germline ends came to 15 bases. The CDR3 loop spans 15 amino acids. The CDR3 DNA is TGTGCCAGCAGCCCCATGCCCTCTGCGTACAATGAGCAGTTCTTC. It yields the protein CASSPMPSAYNEQFF.

This sequence joins TRBV5-1 and TRBJ2-2; D possibly corresponds to TRBD1 (5 bases). The CDR3 length is 14 residues. In germline, CDR1 is SGHRS, CDR2 YFSETQ. V was cut by 0 bases and J by 5 bases, with 8 bases left in between. CDR3 DNA sequence: TGCGCCAGCAGCTTGGTCAGGGTTACCGGGGAGCTGTTTTTT. Protein sequence: CASSLVRVTGELFF.

In DNA, the CDR3 is TGTGCCAGTAGTGAAGGACTAGCCAAAAACATTCAGTACTTC. Protein sequence: CASSEGLAKNIQYF. V is TRBV19 and J is TRBJ2-4, with TRBD2 as a possible D gene (5 bases). CDR3 size: 14 residues. Trimming took off 5 bases at V and 0 bases at J, with 8 bases between the two ends. CDR1 is LNHDA, CDR2 SQIVND, per germline (reference sequence).

The chain is built from TRBV5-1 and TRBJ1-4; D gene uncertain. Germline V CDR1 and CDR2: SGHRS, YFSETQ. V dropped 1 base and J dropped 0 bases, with 10 bases sitting between them. The CDR3 contains 16 residues. The CDR3 spells CASSLSTAATNEKLFF. The CDR3 DNA follows: TGCGCCAGCAGCTTGTCCACAGCTGCAACTAATGAAAAACTGTTTTTT.

This chain links TRBV20-1 with TRBJ2-7, with 9 bases aligning to TRBD1. The V gene end was trimmed by 3 bases and the J gene end by 1 base; junction bases not matched to a gene: 7. Germline-derived CDR1 and CDR2 are DFQATT and SNEGSKA (reference sequence). This CDR3 comprises 15 residues. Written as DNA, the CDR3 is TGCAGTGCTAGTATACAGGGGGCCCAGTCCTACGAGCAGTACTTC. Its translation: CSASIQGAQSYEQYF.

The V call is TRBV6-2 or TRBV6-3, the J call TRBJ1-5; tentative D call: TRBD1 (5 bases). This CDR3 comprises 14 residues. V lost 3 bases to trimming and J lost 6 bases, with 12 bases between them. The germline V gene encodes CDR1 MNHEY and CDR2 SVGEGT. In DNA, the CDR3 is TGTGCCAGCAGTTATCCGGGGGGATTTCAGCCCCAGCATTTT. Protein: CASSYPGGFQPQHF.

The chain is built from TRBV7-9 and TRBJ2-1; 11 nucleotides align to TRBD2. This CDR3 is built from 15 residues. Germline values: CDR1 SEHNR, CDR2 FQNEAQ (reference sequence). V shed 5 bases, J shed 8 bases, and the junction held 8 bases outside the gene matches. CDR3 region: CASSPTSGIRDEQFF. The CDR3 nucleotides read TGTGCCAGCAGCCCGACTAGCGGGATCCGGGATGAGCAGTTCTTC.

On this clone: Other DNA sequences in the same sample also yield this CDR3. The chain is built from TRBV6-5 and TRBJ1-6, with D uncertain. V was pared by 2 bases and J by 10 bases, with 6 bases between. The CDR3 consists of 12 residues. CDR1 and CDR2 (germline): MNHEY, SVGAGI. The CDR3 loop is CASSYRGSPLHF. For the CDR3, the DNA is TGTGCCAGCAGTTACCGAGGATCACCCCTCCACTTT.

This chain links TRBV7-3 with TRBJ2-1; D is perhaps TRBD2 (5 bases). V lost 5 bases to trimming and J lost 7 bases, with 15 bases between them. From germline, CDR1 is SGHTA and CDR2 FQGTGA. The CDR3 covers 14 residues. CDR3 DNA sequence: TGTGCCAGCAGCACTGGGCTAGCCATTAATGAGCAGTTCTTC. It translates to CASSTGLAINEQFF.

CDR3 sequence: CASSPGSGNTIYF. Here the CDR3 DNA reads TGTGCCAGCAGCCCCGGCTCTGGAAACACCATATATTTT. This rearrangement joins TRBV7-3 to TRBJ1-3; D remains unclear. The germline CDR1 and CDR2 sequences are SGHTA and FQGTGA. Trimming shortened V by 5 bases and J by 0 bases, and 5 bases separated the two germline ends. This CDR3 contains 13 residues.

The gene calls are TRBV27 and TRBJ1-1, with unresolved D. V lost 6 bases to trimming and J lost 10 bases, with 12 bases between them. The CDR3 is 11 amino acids. Germline V gene sequence: CDR1 MNHEY, CDR2 SMNVEV (reference sequence). The CDR3: CASSAGRAAFF. The CDR3 nucleotides are TGTGCCAGCAGCGCAGGCCGAGCAGCTTTCTTT.

This clone was seen only once. CDR3 nucleotides: TGTGCCAGCAGCGACCCGGGACAGGGTTTCTTTCAAGAGACCCAGTACTTC. Translating gives CASSDPGQGFFQETQYF. The chain joins TRBV5-6 to TRBJ2-5, with TRBD1 matching over 9 bases. The V gene's germline CDR1 is SGHDT and CDR2 YYEEEE. This CDR3 region has 17 residues. Trimming removed 4 bases from V and 2 bases from J; junction bases left unmatched: 12.

The chain recombines TRBV28 with TRBJ1-1; D is unclear. V dropped 1 base and J dropped 3 bases, with 15 bases sitting between them. CDR3 size: 16 residues. The germline CDR1 and CDR2 sequences are MDHEN and SYDVKM. Here the CDR3 reads CASSLFRQVSYTEAFF. The DNA for the CDR3 is TGTGCCAGCAGTTTATTCAGGCAGGTCTCCTACACTGAAGCTTTCTTT.

The chain uses TRBV2 and TRBJ1-2, with D unclear. Looked up from germline, CDR1 is SNHLY and CDR2 is FYNNEI. The V and J ends lost 2 bases and 4 bases respectively, with 5 bases between them. CDR3 length equals 12 residues. The DNA for the CDR3 is TGTGCCAGCAGTGAACCCAGCTATGGCTACACCTTC. This sequence encodes CASSEPSYGYTF.